This TCR beta chain was sequenced in a study of cytomegalovirus exposure and HLA in healthy donors. As for the study in general: Falling in the Caucasian-associated ancestry cluster were about 80% of around 370 genotyped donors.

On this clone itself: Its target is unknown.

PCR was performed using 60 Vbeta and 13 Jbeta primers. The method was immunoSEQ multiplex PCR; TCRdb's version includes in-frame clones alone and lacks a portion of them. The sample includes 180,000 or so clones, more than 80% seen only once; the top ten take 4% to 5%. Findings and limits, study-wide: Per a prior analysis, the majority of TCR beta V segments were productive roughly 87% or roughly 30% of the time. Later analysis identified some 16,000 TCR beta sequences associated with HLA alleles, using a false discovery rate threshold of 0.05. TCR sequences were mostly rare, though some public TCRs occurred in many donors.

This receptor was obtained from a woman between 18 and 29 years old in good health and CMV-seropositive. What was sequenced was PBMCs.

In DNA form, the CDR3 reads TGTGCCAGCAGCTCCCGACAGGGCGGAAGGATTCAGCCCCAGCATTTT. It encodes CASSSRQGGRIQPQHF. The rearrangement joins TRBV7-6 to TRBJ1-5; 7 bases match TRBD1. Per germline, CDR1 SGHVS and CDR2 FNYEAQ. The CDR3 runs 16 residues. J lost 6 bases, V lost 4 bases, and 12 bases had no gene match.